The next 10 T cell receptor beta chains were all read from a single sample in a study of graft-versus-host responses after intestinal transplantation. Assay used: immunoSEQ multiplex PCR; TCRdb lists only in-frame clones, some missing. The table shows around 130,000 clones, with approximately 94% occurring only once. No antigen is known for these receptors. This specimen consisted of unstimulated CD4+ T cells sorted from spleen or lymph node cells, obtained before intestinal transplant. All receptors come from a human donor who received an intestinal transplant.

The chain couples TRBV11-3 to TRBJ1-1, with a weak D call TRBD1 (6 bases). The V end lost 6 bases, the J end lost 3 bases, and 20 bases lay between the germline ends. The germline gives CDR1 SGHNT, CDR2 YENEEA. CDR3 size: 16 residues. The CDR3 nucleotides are TGTGCCAGCAGTCAACCGGGACACCTCGGGGACACTGAAGCTTTCTTT. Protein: CASSQPGHLGDTEAFF.

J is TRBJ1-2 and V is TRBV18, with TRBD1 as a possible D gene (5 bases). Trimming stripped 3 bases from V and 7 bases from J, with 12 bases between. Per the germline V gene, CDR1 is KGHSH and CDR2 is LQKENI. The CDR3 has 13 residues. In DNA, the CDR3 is TGTGCCAGCTCACCTGGCAGGGAGAGTGGCTACACCTTC. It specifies CASSPGRESGYTF.

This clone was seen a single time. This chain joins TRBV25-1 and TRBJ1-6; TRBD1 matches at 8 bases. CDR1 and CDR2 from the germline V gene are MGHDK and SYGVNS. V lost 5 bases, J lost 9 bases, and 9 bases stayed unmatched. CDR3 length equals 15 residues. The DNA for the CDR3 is TGTGCCAGCAGTCCGACAGGGGAAGGGGGTTCACCCCTCCACTTT. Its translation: CASSPTGEGGSPLHF.

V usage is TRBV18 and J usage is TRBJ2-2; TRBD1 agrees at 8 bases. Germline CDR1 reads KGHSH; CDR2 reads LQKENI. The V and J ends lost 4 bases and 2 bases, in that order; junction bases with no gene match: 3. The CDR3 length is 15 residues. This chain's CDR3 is CASSLGQGNTGELFF. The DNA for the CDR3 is TGTGCCAGCTCACTCGGACAGGGCAACACCGGGGAGCTGTTTTTT.

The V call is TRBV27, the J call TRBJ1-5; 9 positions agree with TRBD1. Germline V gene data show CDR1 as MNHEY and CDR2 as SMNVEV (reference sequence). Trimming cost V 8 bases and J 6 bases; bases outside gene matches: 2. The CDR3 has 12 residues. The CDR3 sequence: CASHRGLQPQHF. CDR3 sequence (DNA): TGTGCCAGCCACAGGGGGCTTCAGCCCCAGCATTTT.

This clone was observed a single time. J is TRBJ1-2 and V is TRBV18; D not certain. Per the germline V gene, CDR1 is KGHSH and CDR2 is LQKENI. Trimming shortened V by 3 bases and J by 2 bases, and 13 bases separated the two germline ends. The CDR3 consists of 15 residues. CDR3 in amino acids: CASSPPAGKNYGYTF. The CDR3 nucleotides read TGTGCCAGCTCACCCCCCGCGGGGAAAAACTATGGCTACACCTTC. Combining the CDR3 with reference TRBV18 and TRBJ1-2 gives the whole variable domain NAGVMQNPRHLVRRRGQEARLRCSPMKGHSHVYWYRQLPEEGLKFMVYLQKENIIDESGMPKERFSAEFPKEGPSILRIQQVVRGDSAAYFCASSPPAGKNYGYTFGSGTRLTVV.

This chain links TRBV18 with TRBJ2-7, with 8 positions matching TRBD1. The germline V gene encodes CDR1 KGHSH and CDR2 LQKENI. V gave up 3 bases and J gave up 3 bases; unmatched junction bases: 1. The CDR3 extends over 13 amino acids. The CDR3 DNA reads TGTGCCAGCTCACCGGACAGGGTCTACGAGCAGTACTTC. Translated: CASSPDRVYEQYF.

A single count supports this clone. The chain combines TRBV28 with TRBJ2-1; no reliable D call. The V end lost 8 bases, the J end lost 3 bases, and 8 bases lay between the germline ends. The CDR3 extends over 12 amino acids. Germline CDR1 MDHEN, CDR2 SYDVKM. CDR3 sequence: CASCDLYNEQFF. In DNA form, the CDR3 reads TGTGCCAGCTGCGACCTCTACAATGAGCAGTTCTTC. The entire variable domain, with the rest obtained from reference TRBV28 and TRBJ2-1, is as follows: DVKVTQSSRYLVKRTGEKVFLECVQDMDHENMFWYRQDPGLGLRLIYFSYDVKMKEKGDIPEGYSVSREKKERFSLILESASTNQTSMYLCASCDLYNEQFFGPGTRLTVL.

The CDR3 here is CASSGGNEQYF. DNA of the CDR3: TGTGCCAGCAGCGGAGGGAACGAGCAGTACTTC. The rearrangement joins TRBV7-9 to TRBJ2-7, with D tentatively TRBD2 (6 bases). V shed 5 bases and J shed 5 bases, with 7 bases lying between them. This CDR3 contains 11 residues. Germline assignment: CDR1 SEHNR and CDR2 FQNEAQ (reference sequence).

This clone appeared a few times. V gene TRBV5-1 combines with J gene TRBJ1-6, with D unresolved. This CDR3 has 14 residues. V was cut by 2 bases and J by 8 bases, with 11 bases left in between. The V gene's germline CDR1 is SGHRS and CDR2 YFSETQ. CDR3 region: CASSFVGDDSPLHF. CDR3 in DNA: TGCGCCAGCAGCTTCGTCGGTGACGATTCACCCCTCCACTTT.